This record covers a single TCR beta chain. Its antigen is undetermined. Libraries were prepared by immunoSEQ multiplex PCR; TCRdb keeps only in-frame clonotypes and omits some of them. The data hold 150,000 or so clones, with roughly nine tenths observed a single time. Germline CDR1 reads LGHDT; CDR2 reads YNNKEL (reference sequence). This CDR3 region has 16 residues. The J segment lost 2 bases and the V segment lost 0 bases, leaving 6 bases of the junction unmatched. The data are from a study of T cell responses to AZD1222 COVID-19 vaccine. The study's findings and limits: White British ancestry dominated among donors, who included more females, and clonal diversity was possibly underestimated.

The chain has TRBV3-1 (or the pseudogene TRBV3-2) and TRBJ2-7, with 8 bases that match TRBD1. The clonotype was recovered from an adult in good health. The starting material was peripheral blood, obtained on day 0 of AZD1222 vaccination. The CDR3 sequence: CASSQDPGQGPYEQYF. The CDR3 DNA sequence: TGTGCCAGCAGCCAAGATCCCGGACAGGGACCCTACGAGCAGTACTTC.